What follows are 15 T cell receptor beta chains derived from one specimen sequenced in a study of shared T cell receptors in the human thymus. Produced via immunoSEQ multiplex PCR; TCRdb's table is partial and in-frame only. The data contain approximately 490,000 clones, approximately 78% of them singletons. These same records also appear under a second study, on human thymus T cells.

The sequencing input was thymocytes. The source of these receptors is a boy younger than two with a congenital heart defect.

This chain uses TRBV16 with TRBJ1-2, with a possible D match to TRBD1 (6 bases). This CDR3 comprises 15 residues. Trimming stripped 5 bases from V and 0 bases from J, with 13 bases between. Germline CDR1 is KGHSY and CDR2 is FQNENV. CDR3 in amino acids: CASSCKAGANYGYTF. The DNA of the CDR3 is TGTGCCAGCAGCTGTAAGGCAGGGGCTAACTATGGCTACACCTTC.

J is TRBJ2-7 and V is TRBV2, with 8 bases lining up with TRBD2. Trimming cost V 6 bases and J 4 bases; bases outside gene matches: 5. The CDR3 sequence is 13 residues long. Germline CDR1 and CDR2: SNHLY and FYNNEI. Here the CDR3 DNA reads TGTGCCAGCAGCCGGGAGGGGTCTTACGAGCAGTACTTC. It specifies CASSREGSYEQYF.

The rearrangement uses TRBV27 and TRBJ1-1; D not resolved. The CDR3 spans 16 residues. Germline assignment: CDR1 MNHEY and CDR2 SMNVEV (reference sequence). Deletions cut 7 bases from V and 3 bases from J, with 21 bases between. CDR3 DNA sequence: TGTGCCAGCACCACTTCTCGCGGGCGGACTTACACTGAAGCTTTCTTT. This codes for CASTTSRGRTYTEAFF.

V usage is TRBV1 and J usage is TRBJ2-7; TRBD2 was called by the table and not checked on the DNA. TRBV1 is labeled a pseudogene. The CDR3 is 15 residues long. CDR3 coding DNA: TGCACCAGCAGCCCGGGACTAGCGTGGTCCTACGAGCAGTACTTC. It translates to CTSSPGLAWSYEQYF.

This clone has a handful of counts. The chain couples TRBV5-6 to TRBJ2-5, with 9 bases that match TRBD1. Germline CDR1 SGHDT, CDR2 YYEEEE. V gave up 1 base and J gave up 3 bases; unmatched junction bases: 1. This CDR3 region has 14 residues. CDR3 residues: CASSLTGGKETQYF. In nucleotides, the CDR3 is TGTGCCAGCAGCTTGACAGGGGGCAAAGAGACCCAGTACTTC. Full variable domain (rest looked up from reference TRBV5-6 and TRBJ2-5): DAGVTQSPTHLIKTRGQQVTLRCSPKSGHDTVSWYQQALGQGPQFIFQYYEEEERQRGNFPDRFSGHQFPNYSSELNVNALLLGDSALYLCASSLTGGKETQYFGPGTRLLVL.

V is TRBV5-4 and J is TRBJ1-6, with 8 positions matching TRBD1. The V gene end was trimmed by 5 bases and the J gene end by 10 bases; junction bases not matched to a gene: 11. Germline assignment: CDR1 SGHNT and CDR2 YYREEE (reference sequence). This CDR3 contains 15 residues. The CDR3 loop is CASRETGDLHSPLHF. CDR3 nucleotide sequence: TGTGCCAGCAGGGAGACAGGGGATCTTCACTCACCCCTCCACTTT.

This rearrangement joins TRBV14 to TRBJ1-4; 9 bases line up with TRBD1. The CDR3 has 18 residues. After removal of 0 bases from V and 6 bases from J, the junction contained 11 bases not matched to a gene. Germline lookup yields CDR1 SGHDN and CDR2 FVKESK. The CDR3 bases are TGTGCCAGCAGCCAAGATCGAGGGGCACAGGGGGCGGATGAAAAACTGTTTTTT. Its translation is CASSQDRGAQGADEKLFF.

J is TRBJ2-5 and V is TRBV5-1; tentatively, D is TRBD1 (6 bases). The V end lost 2 bases, the J end lost 3 bases, and 11 bases lay between the germline ends. CDR1 and CDR2 (germline): SGHRS, YFSETQ. The CDR3 spans 14 residues. The CDR3 protein is CASSFPGAEETQYF. The CDR3 nucleotides read TGCGCCAGCAGCTTCCCAGGGGCCGAAGAGACCCAGTACTTC.

This clone was counted a few times. The J gene is TRBJ2-6, the V gene TRBV12-1; the D call in the table, TRBD2, was not verified against the DNA. TRBV12-1 is assigned pseudogene status. The CDR3 extends over 17 amino acids. CDR3 loop: CASSFVADLSGANVLTF. The CDR3 DNA sequence: TGTGCCAGCAGCTTTGTAGCGGATCTCTCTGGGGCCAACGTCCTGACTTTC.

This clone was observed a handful of times. This chain links TRBV11-3 with TRBJ1-4; tentative D call: TRBD1 (6 bases). The germline V and J ends were trimmed by 1 base and 7 bases, with 19 bases remaining between them. The germline V gene encodes CDR1 SGHNT and CDR2 YENEEA. This CDR3 region has 17 residues. CDR3 residues: CASSLAADSLSSEKLFF. The CDR3 DNA sequence: TGTGCCAGCAGCTTAGCCGCGGACAGCCTTTCCTCTGAAAAACTGTTTTTT.

V is TRBV28 and J is TRBJ2-7; perhaps TRBD2 as D (5 bases). The V end lost 5 bases, the J end lost 9 bases, and 14 bases lay between the germline ends. The CDR3 extends over 12 amino acids. Germline CDR1 MDHEN, CDR2 SYDVKM. CDR3 amino acids: CASSLDRGGQYF. The CDR3 coding sequence is TGTGCCAGCAGTCTCGATAGAGGAGGGCAGTACTTC.

This clone was seen a few times. J is TRBJ2-7 and V is TRBV15; 9 nucleotides align to TRBD2. Germline V gene lookup returns CDR1 LNHNV and CDR2 YYDKDF (reference sequence). Germline trimming cut 1 base from V and 2 bases from J; bases unmatched to any gene: 15. This CDR3 comprises 19 residues. CDR3 sequence (DNA): TGTGCCACCAGCAGAGCCCAGGGGAGACTAAGCGGGAGGACCTACGAGCAGTACTTC. Its protein is CATSRAQGRLSGRTYEQYF.

V usage is TRBV5-1 and J usage is TRBJ2-1; 9 bases align to TRBD2. The CDR3 has 17 amino acids. With 0 bases clipped from V and 3 bases from J, the junction kept 7 bases outside the gene matches. Per the germline V gene, CDR1 is SGHRS and CDR2 is YFSETQ. CDR3 region: CASSLEASGTYYNEQFF. The CDR3 DNA reads as TGCGCCAGCAGCTTGGAGGCTAGCGGGACCTACTACAATGAGCAGTTCTTC.

The rearrangement uses TRBV10-2 and TRBJ1-2; 7 bases match TRBD1. Unmatched junction bases numbered 7, after V lost 7 bases and J lost 2 bases. The CDR3 is made up of 14 amino acids. The germline CDR1 and CDR2 sequences are WSHSY and SAAADI. CDR3 sequence reads: CASTLPGQNYGYTF. Written as DNA, the CDR3 is TGCGCCAGCACCTTACCGGGACAGAACTATGGCTACACCTTC.

The CDR3 spells CASSLDSKGTDTQYF. For the CDR3, the DNA is TGTGCCAGCAGCTTGGACAGCAAGGGCACAGATACGCAGTATTTT. The chain couples TRBV5-6 to TRBJ2-3; unclear D gene. Germline V gene data show CDR1 as SGHDT and CDR2 as YYEEEE. Trimming pared 0 bases from V and 1 base from J, leaving 9 bases between. The CDR3 is made up of 15 amino acids.